The rows below give T cell receptor beta chains drawn from one sample of a study of OX40 agonist ivuxolimab in advanced cancers. TCRdb's table, derived via immunoSEQ multiplex PCR, lists solely in-frame clones and lacks some. The sample has over 55,000 clones, around 88% seen once. The input for sequencing was CD4+ or CD8+ T cells sorted from blood, taken in a trial of the OX40 agonist ivuxolimab. Receptors were obtained from an adult with an advanced solid tumor such as melanoma, head and neck, liver or kidney cancer. Each CDR3 is given with its conserved first and last residue. Each record gives: D gene, clone size, V gene, J gene, CDR3 DNA, CDR3 protein. A D gene is named only where the DNA matches it firmly. The size of a clone is reported for some rows only, either as once, few or many, or as a class for expanded clones.

D gene: NA
clone size: NA
V gene: TRBV30
J gene: TRBJ2-3
CDR3 DNA: TGTGCCCTAGGTGGAGGGCAAATCACAGATACGCAGTATTTT
CDR3 protein: CALGGGQITDTQYF

D gene: NA
clone size: NA
V gene: TRBV5-1
J gene: TRBJ2-3
CDR3 DNA: TGCGCCAGCAGCTCACCGGCCCTTGTGGGCACAGATACGCAGTATTTT
CDR3 protein: CASSSPALVGTDTQYF

D gene: NA
clone size: once
V gene: TRBV9
J gene: TRBJ1-2
CDR3 DNA: TGTGCCAGCAGCGTAGCGGAACAGAGTATTGCCGGCTACACCTTC
CDR3 protein: CASSVAEQSIAGYTF

D gene: NA
clone size: NA
V gene: TRBV4-1
J gene: TRBJ2-4
CDR3 DNA: TGCGCCAGCAGCCAAGAAGACCGAGCCAAAAACATTCAGTACTTC
CDR3 protein: CASSQEDRAKNIQYF

D gene: NA
clone size: NA
V gene: TRBV7-2
J gene: TRBJ2-7
CDR3 DNA: TGTGCCAGCAGTCCGACTCAAGGACTTACGCAGCAGTACTTC
CDR3 protein: CASSPTQGLTQQYF

D gene: NA
clone size: NA
V gene: TRBV5-4
J gene: TRBJ1-4
CDR3 DNA: TGTGCCAGCAGTTTAGGGGGGAATGAAAAACTGTTTTTT
CDR3 protein: CASSLGGNEKLFF

D gene: TRBD1
clone size: NA
V gene: TRBV6-1
J gene: TRBJ1-2
CDR3 DNA: TGTGCCAGCAGTGACTGGACAGGGGGCAGGAGCTATGGCTACACCTTC
CDR3 protein: CASSDWTGGRSYGYTF

D gene: TRBD1
clone size: NA
V gene: TRBV5-4
J gene: TRBJ1-1
CDR3 DNA: TGTGCCAGCAGCTTCGGGACAGGGGTAATGAACACTGAAGCTTTCTTT
CDR3 protein: CASSFGTGVMNTEAFF

D gene: NA
clone size: NA
V gene: TRBV20-1
J gene: TRBJ1-5
CDR3 DNA: TGCAGTGCTAGGGGGGATCAGCCCCAGCATTTT
CDR3 protein: CSARGDQPQHF

D gene: NA
clone size: NA
V gene: TRBV4-3
J gene: TRBJ1-2
CDR3 DNA: TGCGCCAGCAGCCAAGGTCGGGGCGGGGAGGCTGGCTACACCTTC
CDR3 protein: CASSQGRGGEAGYTF

D gene: TRBD1
clone size: NA
V gene: TRBV7-9
J gene: TRBJ2-7
CDR3 DNA: TGTGCCAGCAGCTTAGATGGACAGGGGTCCAACGAGCAGTACTTC
CDR3 protein: CASSLDGQGSNEQYF

D gene: TRBD2
clone size: NA
V gene: TRBV5-4
J gene: TRBJ2-7
CDR3 DNA: TGTGCCAGCAGCACTTTAGCGGGGGGGTTCGGGTACGAGCAGTACTTC
CDR3 protein: CASSTLAGGFGYEQYF

D gene: TRBD1
clone size: NA
V gene: TRBV2
J gene: TRBJ1-4
CDR3 DNA: TGTGCCAGCAGCCTTACAGGGGGGGCATCAACTAATGAAAAACTGTTTTTT
CDR3 protein: CASSLTGGASTNEKLFF

D gene: TRBD1
clone size: NA
V gene: TRBV5-4
J gene: TRBJ2-2
CDR3 DNA: TGTGCCAGCAGCTTGGCCCCGGGACAGGGTACCGGGGAGCTGTTTTTT
CDR3 protein: CASSLAPGQGTGELFF

D gene: TRBD2
clone size: NA
V gene: TRBV4-1
J gene: TRBJ2-5
CDR3 DNA: TGCGCCAGCAGCCAAATTAGCGGGTCGGCCGTTGAGACCCAGTACTTC
CDR3 protein: CASSQISGSAVETQYF

D gene: NA
clone size: NA
V gene: TRBV10-2
J gene: TRBJ2-2
CDR3 DNA: TGCGCCAGCAGACCTACAGGGAACACCGGGGAGCTGTTTTTT
CDR3 protein: CASRPTGNTGELFF

D gene: NA
clone size: NA
V gene: TRBV2
J gene: TRBJ1-4
CDR3 DNA: TGTGCCAGCAGTGGAGGCACTAATGAAAAACTGTTTTTT
CDR3 protein: CASSGGTNEKLFF

D gene: TRBD2
clone size: NA
V gene: TRBV7-9
J gene: TRBJ2-1
CDR3 DNA: TGTGCCAGCAGCTTATACCTACTAGCGGGAGGAGGTGAGCAGTTCTTC
CDR3 protein: CASSLYLLAGGGEQFF

D gene: TRBD1
clone size: NA
V gene: TRBV5-1
J gene: TRBJ2-7
CDR3 DNA: TGCGCCAGCAGCCAACCAGGGGGCTACGGGCAGTACTTC
CDR3 protein: CASSQPGGYGQYF

D gene: NA
clone size: NA
V gene: TRBV9
J gene: TRBJ2-5
CDR3 DNA: TGTGCCACCAAGCCGAGAGCGGACGCCAAAACTAAAGAGACCCAGTACTTC
CDR3 protein: CATKPRADAKTKETQYF

D gene: NA
clone size: NA
V gene: TRBV7-2
J gene: TRBJ1-5
CDR3 DNA: TGTGCCAGCAGCTTAGGTTACAGTCCTAATCAGCCCCAGCATTTT
CDR3 protein: CASSLGYSPNQPQHF

D gene: TRBD1
clone size: NA
V gene: TRBV7-9
J gene: TRBJ2-5
CDR3 DNA: TGTGCCAGCAGCTTAGGTAGGGCTCGACAGGGGCAAGAGACCCAGTACTTC
CDR3 protein: CASSLGRARQGQETQYF

D gene: NA
clone size: few
V gene: TRBV2
J gene: TRBJ1-6
CDR3 DNA: TGTGCCAGCAGTGCCTCGTTGGGGTCAAATTCACCCCTCCACTTT
CDR3 protein: CASSASLGSNSPLHF

D gene: NA
clone size: NA
V gene: TRBV9
J gene: TRBJ2-2
CDR3 DNA: TGTGCCAGCAGCGTGGGATGGACTTCAAACACCGGGGAGCTGTTTTTT
CDR3 protein: CASSVGWTSNTGELFF

D gene: NA
clone size: NA
V gene: TRBV30
J gene: TRBJ1-5
CDR3 DNA: TGTGCCTGGAGTGTAGGCCAATTTAGCAATCAGCCCCAGCATTTT
CDR3 protein: CAWSVGQFSNQPQHF

D gene: NA
clone size: NA
V gene: TRBV7-3
J gene: TRBJ2-2
CDR3 DNA: TGTGCCAGCAGCCCCGGGGGAACCGGGGAGCTGTTTTTT
CDR3 protein: CASSPGGTGELFF

D gene: TRBD1
clone size: NA
V gene: TRBV18
J gene: TRBJ2-3
CDR3 DNA: TGTGCCAGCTCACCTCTGGACAGGGCAGATACGCAGTATTTT
CDR3 protein: CASSPLDRADTQYF

D gene: TRBD1
clone size: NA
V gene: TRBV30
J gene: TRBJ1-2
CDR3 DNA: TGTGCCTGGAGTGGTACAGGGGGCGGGTATGGCTACACCTTC
CDR3 protein: CAWSGTGGGYGYTF

D gene: NA
clone size: NA
V gene: TRBV9
J gene: TRBJ2-3
CDR3 DNA: TGTGCCAGCAGCGTAGGTGGGGGCGATAACACAGATACGCAGTATTTT
CDR3 protein: CASSVGGGDNTDTQYF

D gene: NA
clone size: NA
V gene: TRBV30
J gene: TRBJ2-7
CDR3 DNA: TGTGCCTGGAGCCACTTAGGGGGTCTCAACTTC
CDR3 protein: CAWSHLGGLNF

D gene: TRBD2
clone size: NA
V gene: TRBV2
J gene: TRBJ2-1
CDR3 DNA: TGTGCCAGCAGTGAAGCGGGAGGGCGAGTAGGTAATGAGCAGTTCTTC
CDR3 protein: CASSEAGGRVGNEQFF

D gene: NA
clone size: NA
V gene: TRBV30
J gene: TRBJ2-7
CDR3 DNA: TGTGCCTGGAGTGCATCCTACGAGCAGTACTTC
CDR3 protein: CAWSASYEQYF

D gene: TRBD2
clone size: NA
V gene: TRBV19
J gene: TRBJ2-1
CDR3 DNA: TGTGCCAGTAGTGCTCAACTAGCGATTGAGCAGTTCTTC
CDR3 protein: CASSAQLAIEQFF

D gene: NA
clone size: NA
V gene: TRBV5-6
J gene: TRBJ1-4
CDR3 DNA: TGTGCCAGCAGCTTAGGGTCGGATCATAATGAAAAACTGTTTTTT
CDR3 protein: CASSLGSDHNEKLFF

D gene: NA
clone size: NA
V gene: TRBV19
J gene: TRBJ1-2
CDR3 DNA: TGTGCCAGTAGTAACCCCAGAGGGGACTATGGCTACACCTTC
CDR3 protein: CASSNPRGDYGYTF

D gene: NA
clone size: NA
V gene: TRBV6-1
J gene: TRBJ1-5
CDR3 DNA: TGTGCCAGCAGTGAAGATCCAGGGAGGGCCTATAGCAATCAGCCCCAGCATTTT
CDR3 protein: CASSEDPGRAYSNQPQHF

D gene: TRBD1
clone size: NA
V gene: TRBV15
J gene: TRBJ2-1
CDR3 DNA: TGTGCCACCAGCAGAGATAAGGTTCAGGGGGCCTACAATGAGCAGTTCTTC
CDR3 protein: CATSRDKVQGAYNEQFF

D gene: NA
clone size: NA
V gene: TRBV27
J gene: TRBJ2-3
CDR3 DNA: TGTGCCAGCAGTAACCAGGGGTGGGGAGGCACAGATACGCAGTATTTT
CDR3 protein: CASSNQGWGGTDTQYF

D gene: NA
clone size: NA
V gene: TRBV6-1
J gene: TRBJ2-7
CDR3 DNA: TGTGCCAGCGGATCCACAGGGTTTGTGGGGCAGTACTTC
CDR3 protein: CASGSTGFVGQYF

D gene: NA
clone size: NA
V gene: TRBV18
J gene: TRBJ2-1
CDR3 DNA: TGTGCCAGCTCACCAGGGCAGGGCTCCTACAATGAGCAGTTCTTC
CDR3 protein: CASSPGQGSYNEQFF

D gene: NA
clone size: NA
V gene: TRBV30
J gene: TRBJ2-7
CDR3 DNA: TGTGCCTGGAGTGTAACCGTTAGGGGTCCCTACGAGCAGTACTTC
CDR3 protein: CAWSVTVRGPYEQYF

D gene: NA
clone size: NA
V gene: TRBV27
J gene: TRBJ1-4
CDR3 DNA: TGTGCCAGCAGAAGAGGGACGGTCGAAAAACTGTTTTTT
CDR3 protein: CASRRGTVEKLFF

D gene: TRBD1
clone size: NA
V gene: TRBV2
J gene: TRBJ1-1
CDR3 DNA: TGTGCCAGCAGTGAAGGGGGACAGGGGAACACTGAAGCTTTCTTT
CDR3 protein: CASSEGGQGNTEAFF

D gene: NA
clone size: NA
V gene: TRBV6-5
J gene: TRBJ1-3
CDR3 DNA: TGTGCCAGCAGCCTGAACAGGGACTCTGGAAACACCATATATTTT
CDR3 protein: CASSLNRDSGNTIYF

D gene: NA
clone size: NA
V gene: TRBV5-6
J gene: TRBJ2-7
CDR3 DNA: TGTGCCAGCAGCTTGCGGGGTACCGACGAGCAGTACTTC
CDR3 protein: CASSLRGTDEQYF

D gene: NA
clone size: NA
V gene: TRBV10-1
J gene: TRBJ2-1
CDR3 DNA: TGCGCCAGCAGTGAGTCTGGGGTTAGCCTACAGTTCTTC
CDR3 protein: CASSESGVSLQFF

D gene: NA
clone size: NA
V gene: TRBV4-3
J gene: TRBJ1-2
CDR3 DNA: TGCGCCAGCAGCCAAGACCGGGGGTTGGGTGGCTACACCTTC
CDR3 protein: CASSQDRGLGGYTF

D gene: NA
clone size: NA
V gene: TRBV5-4
J gene: TRBJ1-2
CDR3 DNA: TGTGCCAGCAGCTTTACAGGGATCGACTATGGCTACACCTTC
CDR3 protein: CASSFTGIDYGYTF

D gene: NA
clone size: NA
V gene: TRBV4-3
J gene: TRBJ1-5
CDR3 DNA: TGCGCCAGCAGCCAAGAATGGCAGTACAATCAGCCCCAGCATTTT
CDR3 protein: CASSQEWQYNQPQHF

D gene: NA
clone size: few
V gene: TRBV7-2
J gene: TRBJ2-7
CDR3 DNA: TGTGCCAGCAGCCCCAGCGGGCTCGAGAGCTCCTACGAGCAGTACTTC
CDR3 protein: CASSPSGLESSYEQYF

D gene: TRBD2
clone size: NA
V gene: TRBV13
J gene: TRBJ2-1
CDR3 DNA: TGTGCCAGCAGCTCAGGACTAGCGGGAGGGAATGAGCAGTTCTTC
CDR3 protein: CASSSGLAGGNEQFF

D gene: NA
clone size: NA
V gene: TRBV29-1
J gene: TRBJ1-2
CDR3 DNA: TGCAGCGTTCAAGTAGGGACAAGGTATGGCTACACCTTC
CDR3 protein: CSVQVGTRYGYTF

D gene: TRBD1
clone size: once
V gene: TRBV19
J gene: TRBJ1-5
CDR3 DNA: TGTGCCAGTATAGGGGGGACAGTCATAAATCAGCCCCAGCATTTT
CDR3 protein: CASIGGTVINQPQHF

D gene: TRBD1
clone size: NA
V gene: TRBV6-5
J gene: TRBJ1-1
CDR3 DNA: TGTGCCAGCAGTCGGACAGGGGGCCTCACTGAAGCTTTCTTT
CDR3 protein: CASSRTGGLTEAFF

D gene: NA
clone size: NA
V gene: TRBV5-1
J gene: TRBJ2-1
CDR3 DNA: TGCGCCAGCAGCTTAATCGGGGATTACAATGAGCAGTTCTTC
CDR3 protein: CASSLIGDYNEQFF

D gene: NA
clone size: NA
V gene: TRBV4-3
J gene: TRBJ1-1
CDR3 DNA: TGCGCCAGCAGCCAAGAAAGGAGCCTGAACACTGAAGCTTTCTTT
CDR3 protein: CASSQERSLNTEAFF

D gene: NA
clone size: few
V gene: TRBV29-1
J gene: TRBJ2-3
CDR3 DNA: TGCAGCGTGGCGGACTCCACACTTTATACGCAGTATTTT
CDR3 protein: CSVADSTLYTQYF